This entry features one T cell receptor beta chain sequence. The repertoire was sequenced with immunoSEQ multiplex PCR; TCRdb's copy has only in-frame clones and lacks some. The profile shows roughly 51,000 clones, more than 65% of them singletons. This CDR3 contains 16 residues. Per germline, CDR1 MDHEN and CDR2 SYDVKM. V was trimmed by 9 bases and J by 2 bases, leaving 21 bases between them. This sample was taken from a study of T cell clones after liver transplantation. The wider study: Tolerant meant at least one year fully off immunosuppression without liver enzymes above twice normal.

This receptor was obtained from a human patient who received a liver transplant. Some T cells may have come from the graft donor. The sequencing used CD4+ T cells from blood, collected roughly 56 months after liver transplant. The chain couples TRBV28 to TRBJ2-3; a weak D match, TRBD2 (6 bases). This CDR3 is CASLGRLRGFTDTQYF. CDR3 nucleotides: TGTGCCAGTCTTGGACGGCTACGGGGGTTCACAGATACGCAGTATTTT.